This TCR beta chain was observed in a study of Ad26.COV2.S vaccination and SARS-CoV-2 variants (TCRdb year 2021). Notes on the research overall: Vaccine-arm donors came from COV1001, a multicentre, randomized, double-blind, placebo-controlled phase I-IIa trial of Ad26.COV2.S in healthy adults. The specificity and breadth of SARS-CoV-2-reactive T cell receptors after Ad26.COV2.S vaccination were assessed by TCRbeta repertoire sequencing. Throughout the experiments and outcome assessment, investigators stayed blinded to trial group allocation. The TCR-sequenced set comprised approximately 30 samples: about 19 Ad26.COV2.S vaccine recipients, 5 placebo recipients and 8 SARS-CoV-2 convalescent individuals. Ad26.COV2.S was administered intramuscularly at 5 x 10^10 or 1 x 10^11 viral particles, either as a single shot or as two shots given 56 days apart. Participants in the trial were split at random into five groups of five each, receiving low-dose or high-dose Ad26.COV2.S once or twice, or else placebo on both occasions.

In regard to this clone: No cognate antigen has been identified for it. Nothing much larger sits one base from this clone, and base qualities are not available.

TCRbeta CDR3 regions were sequenced with the immunoSEQ Assay. After extraction, genomic DNA underwent amplification by bias-controlled multiplex PCR, followed by high-throughput sequencing. The study's own analysis went as follows. To quantify the absolute abundance of each unique TCRbeta CDR3 region, sequences were collapsed and filtered. T cell fraction was estimated by normalization of TCRbeta template counts to usable DNA, with usable DNA being measured through amplification of reference genes present in all nucleated cells. Repertoire TCRs were annotated as SARS-CoV-2-specific by exact matching of V gene, CDR3 amino acid sequence and J gene to a known reactive TCR set. The reference SARS-CoV-2 TCR set came from MIRA and was filtered for enrichment in COVID-19-positive ImmuneCODE repertoires, removing public or cross-reactive TCRs. Using the MIRA antigens, annotated TCRs were further analysed by specific ORF or by position within an ORF. Breadth was defined as annotated unique rearrangements over total unique productive rearrangements; depth was the summed frequency of those rearrangements. Two-sided Wilcoxon rank-sum tests were used to compare TCR breadth between groups. The clones in this table, taken by TCRdb from immuneACCESS, are in-frame only. Not every clone is retained; where verified, under half of the shortfall comes from an unresolved V gene, and the cause of the rest is unknown. The V and J calls and clone size come from that table; D and trimming were worked out from the DNA. The sample records around 300,000 clones, around 88% of which are singletons. The top ten hold around 10% of the sample.

Inclusive of the bounding cysteine and phenylalanine, the CDR3 is 13 residues long. Only the CDR3 region is kept as DNA, spanning 39 bases read in frame from base 1. The junction shows trimming of 4 bases on V and 9 bases on J, plus 13 bases between the germline ends. Reading the germline V gene gives CDR1 SGHAT and CDR2 FQNNGV. General conclusions and limits of the study: Substantial breadth of spike-specific CD8+ and CD4+ T cell responses was reported after vaccination. Vaccine and placebo recipients had comparable non-spike TCR breadth, which fits with the vaccine containing only spike. Comparing responses between vaccine doses or regimens was not something the study was powered to do. The authors noted that total T cell responses may have been underestimated by the TCR breadth and depth analyses. Higher spike-specific TCR breadth was observed in Ad26.COV2.S recipients than in placebo recipients (P = 0.0014).

The treatment or condition label corresponds to: over 15 received Ad26.COV2.S at low or high dose, single or two shots; 5 received placebo; per-sample allocation not given. For vaccine and placebo recipients, the sequenced repertoires came from samples collected on day 63 after the first injection. In Cohort 1b, about 27 adults aged 18-55 years were enrolled at a single site in Boston, USA, between 29 July and 7 August 2020. As a vaccine, Ad26.COV2.S was a replication-incompetent adenovirus type 26 vector that expressed a prefusion-stabilized SARS-CoV-2 spike protein derived from the original Wuhan strain.

Material: peripheral blood, obtained in a trial of Ad26.COV2.S vaccine versus placebo. The chain joins TRBV11-2 to TRBJ1-5; no D gene can be assigned with confidence. This clonotype was sampled from a person aged 18-60 years who received the Ad26.COV2.S COVID-19 vaccine or a placebo. The CDR3 loop reads CASSYSPGRPQHF. DNA sequence: TGTGCCAGCAGCTACTCACCGGGGAGGCCCCAGCATTTT.